This T cell receptor beta chain is from a study of long-term antiretroviral therapy in people with HIV. Trimming removed 5 bases from V and 0 bases from J; junction bases left unmatched: 2. The CDR3 is 15 residues long. In germline, CDR1 is SGHAT, CDR2 FQDESV (reference sequence). As to this clone: The antigen is unknown.

Findings and limits, study-wide: Diversity rose after ART but stayed below transplant donor controls. Among HIV repertoires, CDR3 length ranges were narrower than those of controls. Blood dates from the mid-2000s to the late 2010s, possibly under older ART regimens.

immunoSEQ v3.0 was run at survey level. Sequencing efforts were directed toward about 40,000-50,000 T-cell genomes per sample. TCRdb's copy holds only in-frame clones and misses some; the assay was immunoSEQ multiplex PCR. The sample comprises tens of thousands of clones, nearly 95% of which are singletons, and around 7.8% rests with the top ten. V is TRBV11-1 and J is TRBJ2-1; 9 bases agree with TRBD2. The sequence was collected from a woman aged 45-65 years with HIV. The source material was unsorted PBMCs, sampled 4.4 years after starting antiretroviral therapy. CDR3 nucleotides: TGTGCCAGCAGCCTGACTAGCGGCTCCTACAATGAGCAGTTCTTC. Amino acids: CASSLTSGSYNEQFF. Filled out from reference TRBV11-1 and TRBJ2-1, the complete variable domain reads EAEVAQSPRYKITEKSQAVAFWCDPISGHATLYWYRQILGQGPELLVQFQDESVVDDSQLPKDRFSAERLKGVDSTLKIQPAELGDSAMYLCASSLTSGSYNEQFFGPGTRLTVL.